This TCR beta chain was found in a study of cytomegalovirus exposure and HLA in healthy donors. V shed 5 bases and J 3 bases; nucleotides not matched to a gene: 1. Germline CDR1 is MDHEN and CDR2 is SYDVKM. CDR3 length equals 14 residues. The PCR made use of 60 Vbeta and 13 Jbeta primers. TCRdb keeps only in-frame clones here, not all; method: immunoSEQ multiplex PCR. Altogether about 120,000 clones are present, about 70% being singletons, with the ten largest covering approximately 2%. The rearrangement links TRBV28 to TRBJ2-2, with 9 bases fitting TRBD1. Sequenced: PBMCs. The clonotype was recovered from a human donor in good health. The DNA for the CDR3 is TGTGCCAGCAGTAGGACAGGGGACACCGGGGAGCTGTTTTTT. Protein sequence: CASSRTGDTGELFF.